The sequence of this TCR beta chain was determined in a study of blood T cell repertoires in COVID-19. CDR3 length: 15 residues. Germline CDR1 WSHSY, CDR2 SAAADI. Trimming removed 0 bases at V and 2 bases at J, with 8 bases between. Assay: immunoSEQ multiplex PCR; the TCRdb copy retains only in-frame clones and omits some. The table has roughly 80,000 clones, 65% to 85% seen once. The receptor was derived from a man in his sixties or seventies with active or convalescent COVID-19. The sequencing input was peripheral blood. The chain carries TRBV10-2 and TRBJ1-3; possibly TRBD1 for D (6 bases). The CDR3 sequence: CASSESNRAGNTIYF. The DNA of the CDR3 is TGCGCCAGCAGTGAGTCGAACAGGGCTGGAAACACCATATATTTT.